These 23 T cell receptor beta chains were all obtained from the same sample, sequenced in a study of hypomethylating agent response in myelodysplastic syndrome. The table came from immunoSEQ multiplex PCR; TCRdb's copy has only in-frame clones and leaves some out. The profile covers some 10,000 clones, with under 85% appearing a single time and approximately 4% taken by the ten largest. The starting material was bone marrow, obtained before or after starting hypomethylating agent treatment for myelodysplastic syndrome (not recorded which). These receptors were taken from a human donor with myelodysplastic syndrome.

The CDR3: CASSPSTGRYSGNTIYF. The CDR3 nucleotides are TGTGCCAGCAGTCCCTCGACAGGGCGTTACTCTGGAAACACCATATATTTT. The chain recombines TRBV27 with TRBJ1-3; 7 bases agree with TRBD1. V lost 5 bases, J lost 0 bases, and 10 bases stayed unmatched. Germline V gene sequence: CDR1 MNHEY, CDR2 SMNVEV (reference sequence). The CDR3 is 17 residues long.

This clone has just a few counts. The genes are TRBV18 and TRBJ1-1; D not resolved. V was trimmed by 4 bases and J by 4 bases, leaving 16 bases between them. Germline CDR1 is KGHSH and CDR2 is LQKENI. The CDR3 consists of 15 residues. CDR3 loop: CASSHTPLGSTEAFF. The CDR3 nucleotides read TGTGCCAGCTCACACACACCCCTTGGCTCCACTGAAGCTTTCTTT.

This clone has a single count. This chain uses TRBV2 with TRBJ1-4; D is possibly TRBD1 (6 bases). Germline assignment: CDR1 SNHLY and CDR2 FYNNEI. CDR3 size: 14 residues. The ends were cut back, 8 bases at V and 2 bases at J, with 12 bases in the middle. This CDR3 is CASADRFTNEKLFF. The CDR3 nucleotides are TGTGCCAGCGCCGACAGGTTTACTAATGAAAAACTGTTTTTT.

The V and J genes are TRBV7-9 and TRBJ1-1; TRBD1 is a possible D gene (5 bases). Germline V gene data show CDR1 as SEHNR and CDR2 as FQNEAQ (reference sequence). The V end lost 1 base, the J end lost 5 bases, and 14 bases lay between the germline ends. The CDR3 runs 15 residues. The CDR3: CASSLVGGRSTEAFF. CDR3 coding DNA: TGTGCCAGCAGCTTAGTTGGGGGAAGGAGTACTGAAGCTTTCTTT. The full variable domain, with the rest looked up from reference TRBV7-9 and TRBJ1-1, is DTGVSQNPRHKITKRGQNVTFRCDPISEHNRLYWYRQTLGQGPEFLTYFQNEAQLEKSRLLSDRFSAERPKGSFSTLEIQRTEQGDSAMYLCASSLVGGRSTEAFFGQGTRLTVV.

The chain combines TRBV6-1 with TRBJ2-4, with 9 nucleotides matching TRBD2. Trimming at V came to 7 bases and at J to 1 base, leaving 5 bases not matched to a gene. Germline V gene data show CDR1 as MNHNS and CDR2 as SASEGT. CDR3 length: 15 amino acids. CDR3 region: CASTGGGVAKNIQYF. CDR3 in DNA: TGTGCCAGCACCGGCGGGGGGGTTGCCAAAAACATTCAGTACTTC.

The CDR3 sequence: CASRSSGEQYF. CDR3 bases: TGTGCCAGCAGGTCCAGTGGGGAGCAGTACTTC. The genes are TRBV2 and TRBJ2-5; D perhaps matches TRBD2 (5 bases). The ends were cut back, 6 bases at V and 11 bases at J, with 13 bases in the middle. Per the germline V gene, CDR1 is SNHLY and CDR2 is FYNNEI. The CDR3 length is 11 residues.

This chain links TRBV21-1 with TRBJ2-2; the table gives TRBD2 as D, unverified against the DNA. TRBV21-1 is flagged as a pseudogene. This CDR3 is built from 19 residues. The CDR3 sequence is CASSKGLLAIATGTGELFF. The DNA for the CDR3 is TGTGCCAGCAGCAAAGGGCTACTTGCCATAGCCACGGGCACCGGGGAGCTGTTTTTT.

The rearrangement uses TRBV28 and TRBJ1-1; D remains unclear. CDR3 length equals 14 residues. The V and J ends lost 3 bases and 1 base respectively, with 9 bases between them. CDR1 and CDR2 from the germline V gene are MDHEN and SYDVKM. The CDR3 nucleotides read TGTGCCAGCAGTTTCGGGAGAGAGAACACTGAAGCTTTCTTT. The encoded protein is CASSFGRENTEAFF.

The V call is TRBV11-2, the J call TRBJ2-1; 9 bases are a match to TRBD2. The CDR3 is 17 residues long. With 1 base clipped from V and 7 bases from J, the junction kept 11 bases outside the gene matches. Looked up from germline, CDR1 is SGHAT and CDR2 is FQNNGV. The CDR3 DNA reads as TGTGCCAGCAGCTTAGCCTTCTCCAGCGGGGGGCCTAATGAGCAGTTCTTC. As protein: CASSLAFSSGGPNEQFF.

The chain has TRBV27 and TRBJ1-1, with a possible D match to TRBD1 (5 bases). CDR3 length: 13 residues. The germline V gene encodes CDR1 MNHEY and CDR2 SMNVEV (reference sequence). V was cut by 2 bases and J by 9 bases, with 13 bases left in between. CDR3 DNA sequence: TGTGCCAGCAGTTTACCAGGGCTTCCAAAAGCTTTCTTT. Translation gives CASSLPGLPKAFF.

The J gene is TRBJ1-2, the V gene TRBV6-5; D might be TRBD1 (5 bases). V lost 3 bases and J lost 4, with 9 bases in between. The CDR3 is 13 amino acids. Looked up from germline, CDR1 is MNHEY and CDR2 is SVGAGI. CDR3 nucleotides: TGTGCCAGCAGTTATGACAGATCCTATGGCTACACCTTC. Residues: CASSYDRSYGYTF.

The chain combines TRBV7-9 with TRBJ1-1; 11 bases map to TRBD1. Germline V CDR1 and CDR2: SEHNR, FQNEAQ (reference sequence). The CDR3 is made up of 17 amino acids. The V segment lost 2 bases and the J segment 0 bases; nucleotides outside the gene matches: 5. In DNA form, the CDR3 reads TGTGCCAGCAGCTTAAGCCGGACAGGGGGCATGAACACTGAAGCTTTCTTT. This sequence encodes CASSLSRTGGMNTEAFF.

The genes are TRBV6-1 and TRBJ2-7; no clear D. V lost 6 bases and J lost 5, with 8 bases in between. There are 11 residues in the CDR3. Germline V gives CDR1 MNHNS, CDR2 SASEGT. The CDR3 protein is CASRGLHEQYF. The CDR3 DNA reads TGTGCCAGCAGGGGCCTGCACGAGCAGTACTTC.

CDR3 nucleotide sequence: TGCGCCAGCAGCTTGAACTTCTACGAGCAGTACTTC. Amino acid sequence: CASSLNFYEQYF. The chain recombines TRBV5-1 with TRBJ2-7; D remains unclear. Germline V gene sequence: CDR1 SGHRS, CDR2 YFSETQ. The V end lost 1 base, the J end lost 3 bases, and 5 bases lay between the germline ends. The length of the CDR3 is 12 residues.

The gene calls are TRBV7-8 and TRBJ1-2; TRBD1 matches at 9 bases. The CDR3 has 14 amino acids. V shed 2 bases, J shed 5 bases, and the junction held 3 bases outside the gene matches. Germline loops: CDR1 SGHVS, CDR2 FQNEAQ. In nucleotides, the CDR3 is TGTGCCAGCAGCTTATCCGGGACAGGGTATGGCTACACCTTC. Amino acids: CASSLSGTGYGYTF.

This sequence joins TRBV19 and TRBJ2-3, with TRBD1 as a possible D gene (5 bases). V lost 6 bases and J lost 1, with 8 bases in between. This CDR3 has 13 amino acids. Germline values: CDR1 LNHDA, CDR2 SQIVND (reference sequence). The CDR3 sequence is CASRKTGTDTQYF. CDR3 DNA: TGTGCCAGTAGAAAGACAGGCACAGATACGCAGTATTTT.

V and J are TRBV5-1 and TRBJ1-1; D perhaps matches TRBD1 (5 bases). The germline V gene encodes CDR1 SGHRS and CDR2 YFSETQ. CDR3 length: 13 amino acids. V lost 7 bases, J lost 1 base, and 11 bases lay in between. The CDR3 bases are TGCGCCAGCCGAGTGGGGGAGAACACTGAAGCTTTCTTT. This translates into CASRVGENTEAFF.

This chain joins TRBV5-4 and TRBJ1-1, with 7 bases aligning to TRBD1. The J segment lost 4 bases and the V segment lost 3 bases, leaving 6 bases of the junction unmatched. The germline CDR1 and CDR2 sequences are SGHNT and YYREEE (reference sequence). This CDR3 has 14 amino acids. The CDR3 bases are TGTGCCAGCAGCTGGGTGGGACAGATCACTGAAGCTTTCTTT. Protein product: CASSWVGQITEAFF.

In this sample, this clone turned up a few times. The chain uses TRBV6-5 and TRBJ2-7, with a possible D match to TRBD1 (5 bases). Between the trimmed V and J ends, which lost 0 bases and 6 bases, there was a span of 12 bases. CDR3 length equals 14 residues. Germline CDR1 MNHEY, CDR2 SVGAGI. CDR3 nucleotides: TGTGCCAGCAGTTACTCGACAGCTTCGGGCGAGCAGTACTTC. Its protein is CASSYSTASGEQYF.

This chain links TRBV2 with TRBJ2-2; D gene uncertain. Germline V gene data show CDR1 as SNHLY and CDR2 as FYNNEI. The CDR3 has 14 residues. The V gene lost 2 bases and the J gene lost 7 bases, with 11 bases spanning the gap. CDR3 in DNA: TGTGCCAGCAGTGAATATATCCCCGTCGGGGAGCTGTTTTTT. Protein product: CASSEYIPVGELFF. The variable domain in full, completed from reference TRBV2 and TRBJ2-2, reads EPEVTQTPSHQVTQMGQEVILRCVPISNHLYFYWYRQILGQKVEFLVSFYNNEISEKSEIFDDQFSVERPDGSNFTLKIRSTKLEDSAMYFCASSEYIPVGELFFGEGSRLTVL.

The J gene is TRBJ2-3, the V gene TRBV5-6; no reliable D call. The CDR3 covers 14 residues. The V and J ends lost 4 bases and 6 bases respectively, with 15 bases between them. The germline CDR1 and CDR2 sequences are SGHDT and YYEEEE. CDR3: CASSPGEQQDTQYF. The CDR3 DNA is TGTGCCAGCAGCCCGGGCGAACAGCAGGATACGCAGTATTTT.

This clone has just a few counts. The rearrangement uses TRBV6-1 and TRBJ2-2; D uncertain. Germline V gene data show CDR1 as MNHNS and CDR2 as SASEGT. V was shortened by 3 bases and J by 7 bases, with 3 bases between the two germline ends. The CDR3 totals 11 residues. The DNA of the CDR3 is TGTGCCAGCAGTGACGGCGGGGAGCTGTTTTTT. This codes for CASSDGGELFF.

This clone was recorded once. The CDR3 nucleotides read TGTGCCTGGAGTACCCTGGCGGGCACCGGGGAGCTGTTTTTT. This codes for CAWSTLAGTGELFF. The chain has TRBV30 and TRBJ2-2; maybe TRBD2 (5 bases). Trimming cost V 2 bases and J 4 bases, with 11 bases left between them. Germline-derived CDR1 and CDR2 are GTSNPN and SVGIG (reference sequence). The CDR3 is 14 amino acids.